The present T cell receptor (beta chain) was sequenced within a study of radiotherapy plus CTLA-4 blockade in lung cancer. In this sample, this clone turned up once. Measured with immunoSEQ multiplex PCR; TCRdb has only the in-frame clones, and not every one. The repertoire includes approximately 85,000 clones, around 88% of them detected once, and just over 2% sits in the top ten. The specimen comprised peripheral blood, sampled from a patient treated with radiotherapy plus ipilimumab. The clonotype was recovered from a human donor with non-small cell lung cancer who had a partial response to radiotherapy plus ipilimumab.

CDR3 sequence: CSVRIAGNTGELFF. The CDR3 DNA follows: TGCAGCGTTCGGATAGCGGGAAACACCGGGGAGCTGTTTTTT. V usage is TRBV29-1 and J usage is TRBJ2-2, with 8 bases matching TRBD2. Trimming at V came to 5 bases and at J to 2 bases, leaving 4 bases not matched to a gene. The CDR3 totals 14 residues. Germline CDR1 and CDR2: SQVTM and ANQGSEA.